The clone carrying this T cell receptor (beta chain) showed up just a few times. This sample was taken from a study of cytotoxic CD8 clonotypes in ibrutinib-treated CLL. Deletions cut 6 bases from V and 3 bases from J, with 17 bases between. CDR1 is SGHRS and CDR2 is YFSETQ in the germline V gene. CDR3 size: 15 residues. Library input was approximately 2.1 micrograms of DNA from cryopreserved PBMCs. Clones were sequenced by immunoSEQ multiplex PCR, and TCRdb holds only the in-frame ones, with some missing. Of approximately 35,000 clones in the sample, 70% to 75% were seen once. The rearrangement links TRBV5-1 to TRBJ2-3; TRBD2 is a possible D gene (5 bases). The clonotype was recovered from a human donor with chronic lymphocytic leukemia. The input for sequencing was PBMCs, taken at disease progression, from a patient treated with ibrutinib. The CDR3 nucleotides read TGCGCCAGCACCCCGGAGGACCAAGGAACAGATACGCAGTATTTT. Its protein product is CASTPEDQGTDTQYF.